This T cell receptor beta chain was retrieved from a study of low-dose radiotherapy and immunotherapy resistance in tumors. At the level of the study: The regimen for patients comprised intravenous nivolumab 240 mg every two weeks plus intravenous ipilimumab 1 mg/kg every six weeks. Every two weeks, cyclophosphamide 200 mg/m2 was infused one day before radiation plus immunotherapy. Aspirin was administered orally at 300 mg daily for four cycles, commencing on cycle 1 day 1.

Gene-specific TRAV and TRBV primers were used for first-strand cDNA, covering alpha and beta chains. TCRs were amplified for around 20 PCR cycles with a constant-region primer and V-primer adapter. One entry per CDR3 protein results from TCRdb running MiXCR on the reads. The sample has 9,500 to 10,000 distinct CDR3 sequences, around 74% seen once. J gave up 5 bases and V 3 bases, and 3 bases lay outside the gene matches. Germline CDR1 is LGHDT and CDR2 is YNNKEL (reference sequence). CDR3 length: 17 residues. In this sample, this clonotype turned up once. This chain uses TRBV3-1 with TRBJ2-2, with 16 nucleotides matching TRBD2. This clonotype originated in a human donor with advanced metastatic prostate, ovarian, gallbladder or colorectal cancer (not recorded which). This table probably holds off-target reads from a library built for another chain. CDR3 amino acids: CASSHPGLAGGTGELFF. In DNA form, the CDR3 reads TGTGCCAGCAGCCACCCGGGACTAGCGGGAGGGACCGGGGAGCTGTTTTTT.